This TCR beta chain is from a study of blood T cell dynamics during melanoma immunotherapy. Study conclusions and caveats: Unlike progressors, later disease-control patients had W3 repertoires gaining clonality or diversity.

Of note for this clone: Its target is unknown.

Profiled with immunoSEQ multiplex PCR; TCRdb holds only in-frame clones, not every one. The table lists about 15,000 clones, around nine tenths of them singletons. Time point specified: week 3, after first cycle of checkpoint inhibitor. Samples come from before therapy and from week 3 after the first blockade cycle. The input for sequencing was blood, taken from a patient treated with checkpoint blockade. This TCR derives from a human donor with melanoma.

The CDR3 loop is CASRSSLTGTTGELFF. The DNA for the CDR3 is TGTGCCAGCAGATCTAGTCTGACAGGGACCACCGGGGAGCTGTTTTTT. V usage is TRBV21-1 and J usage is TRBJ2-2; TRBD1, the D gene given by the table, was not confirmed from the DNA. TRBV21-1 counts as a pseudogene. The CDR3 contains 16 residues.